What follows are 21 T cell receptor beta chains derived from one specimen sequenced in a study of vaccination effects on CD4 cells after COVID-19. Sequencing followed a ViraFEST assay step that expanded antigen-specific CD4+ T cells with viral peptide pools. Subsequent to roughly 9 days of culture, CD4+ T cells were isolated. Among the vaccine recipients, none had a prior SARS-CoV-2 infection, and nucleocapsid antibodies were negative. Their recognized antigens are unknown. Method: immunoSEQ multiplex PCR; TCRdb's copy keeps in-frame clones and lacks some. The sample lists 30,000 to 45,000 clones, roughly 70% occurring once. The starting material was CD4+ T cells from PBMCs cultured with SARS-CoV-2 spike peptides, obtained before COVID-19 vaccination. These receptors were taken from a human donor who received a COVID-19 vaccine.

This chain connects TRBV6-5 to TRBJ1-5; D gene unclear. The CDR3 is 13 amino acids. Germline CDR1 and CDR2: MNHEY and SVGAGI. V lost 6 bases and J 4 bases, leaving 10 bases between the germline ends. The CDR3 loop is CASSRDGNQPQHF. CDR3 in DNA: TGTGCCAGCAGCCGCGATGGGAATCAGCCCCAGCATTTT.

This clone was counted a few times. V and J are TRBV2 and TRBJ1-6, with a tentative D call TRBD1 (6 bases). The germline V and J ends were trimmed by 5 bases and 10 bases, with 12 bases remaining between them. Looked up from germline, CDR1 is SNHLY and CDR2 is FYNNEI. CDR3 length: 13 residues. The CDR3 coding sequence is TGTGCCAGCAGTCAGGGGATTGGATCACCCCTCCACTTT. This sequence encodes CASSQGIGSPLHF.

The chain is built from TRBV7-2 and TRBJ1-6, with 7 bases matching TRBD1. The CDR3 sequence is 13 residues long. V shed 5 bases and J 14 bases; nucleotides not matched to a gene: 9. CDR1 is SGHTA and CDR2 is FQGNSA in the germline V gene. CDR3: CASSPRQGPTLHF. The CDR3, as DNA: TGTGCCAGCAGCCCCCGACAGGGACCCACCCTCCACTTT.

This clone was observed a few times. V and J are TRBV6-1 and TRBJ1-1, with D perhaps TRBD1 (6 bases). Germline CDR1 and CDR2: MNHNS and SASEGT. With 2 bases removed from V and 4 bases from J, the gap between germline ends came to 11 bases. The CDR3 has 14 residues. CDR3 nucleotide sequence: TGTGCCAGCAGTGAACACAGGGCGAGCACTGAAGCTTTCTTT. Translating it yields CASSEHRASTEAFF.

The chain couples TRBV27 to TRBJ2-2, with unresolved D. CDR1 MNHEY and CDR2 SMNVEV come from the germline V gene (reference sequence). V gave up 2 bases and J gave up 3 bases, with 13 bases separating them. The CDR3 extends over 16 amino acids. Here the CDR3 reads CASSLPPDGYTGELFF. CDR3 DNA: TGTGCCAGCAGTTTACCACCGGACGGATACACCGGGGAGCTGTTTTTT.

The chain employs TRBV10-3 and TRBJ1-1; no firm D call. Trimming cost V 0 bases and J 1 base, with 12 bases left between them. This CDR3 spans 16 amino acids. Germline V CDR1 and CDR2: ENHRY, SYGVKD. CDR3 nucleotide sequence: TGTGCCATCAGTGAGTCATACAGCGGGAGGAACACTGAAGCTTTCTTT. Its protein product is CAISESYSGRNTEAFF.

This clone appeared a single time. The CDR3 DNA reads as TGTGCCATCAGCGCCGGACAGGAAGGCACCGGGGAGCTGTTTTTT. This translates into CAISAGQEGTGELFF. The J gene is TRBJ2-2, the V gene TRBV10-3; 7 bases are shared with TRBD1. CDR3 size: 15 residues. Losses at the gene ends were 6 bases for V and 4 bases for J; bases not matched to a gene: 8. CDR1 is ENHRY, CDR2 SYGVKD, per germline.

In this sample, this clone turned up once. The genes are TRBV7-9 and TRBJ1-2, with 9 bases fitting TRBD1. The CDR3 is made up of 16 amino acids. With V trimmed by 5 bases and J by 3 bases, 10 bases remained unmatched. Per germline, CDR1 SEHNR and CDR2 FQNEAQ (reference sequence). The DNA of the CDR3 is TGTGCCAGCAGCCCATCCCGGGACAGGGTCGACTATGGCTACACCTTC. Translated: CASSPSRDRVDYGYTF.

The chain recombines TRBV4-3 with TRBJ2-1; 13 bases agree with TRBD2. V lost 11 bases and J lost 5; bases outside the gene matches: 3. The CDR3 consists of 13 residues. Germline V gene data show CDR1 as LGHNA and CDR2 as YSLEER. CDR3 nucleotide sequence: TGCGCCGCCGGGACTAGCGGGAACAATGAGCAGTTCTTC. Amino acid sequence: CAAGTSGNNEQFF.

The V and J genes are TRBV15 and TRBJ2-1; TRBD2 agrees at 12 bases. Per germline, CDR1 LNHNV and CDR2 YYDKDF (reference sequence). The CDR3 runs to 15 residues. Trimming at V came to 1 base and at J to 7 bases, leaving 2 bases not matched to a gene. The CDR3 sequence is CATSRGLAGVNEQFF. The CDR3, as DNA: TGTGCCACCAGCAGAGGACTAGCGGGGGTAAATGAGCAGTTCTTC.

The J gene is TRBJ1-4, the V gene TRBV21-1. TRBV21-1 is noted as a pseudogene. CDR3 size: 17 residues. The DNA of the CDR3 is TGTGCCAGCAGCAATAAGAGGGGACGTGGGGGTTCAGAAAAACTGTTTTTT. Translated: CASSNKRGRGGSEKLFF.

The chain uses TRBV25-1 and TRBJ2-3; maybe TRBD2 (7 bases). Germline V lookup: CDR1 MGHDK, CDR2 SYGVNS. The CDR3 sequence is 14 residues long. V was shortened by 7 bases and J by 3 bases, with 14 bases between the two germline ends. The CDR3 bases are TGTGCCAGCACCGAAGGGGGGGGGACAGATACGCAGTATTTT. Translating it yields CASTEGGGTDTQYF.

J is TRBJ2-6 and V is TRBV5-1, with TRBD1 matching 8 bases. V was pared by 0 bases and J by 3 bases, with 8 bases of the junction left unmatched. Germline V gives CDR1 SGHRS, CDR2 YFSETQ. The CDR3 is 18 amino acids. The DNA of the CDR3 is TGCGCCAGCAGCTTGGTTGGACAGGGTCGAGGTGGGGCCAACGTCCTGACTTTC. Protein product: CASSLVGQGRGGANVLTF.

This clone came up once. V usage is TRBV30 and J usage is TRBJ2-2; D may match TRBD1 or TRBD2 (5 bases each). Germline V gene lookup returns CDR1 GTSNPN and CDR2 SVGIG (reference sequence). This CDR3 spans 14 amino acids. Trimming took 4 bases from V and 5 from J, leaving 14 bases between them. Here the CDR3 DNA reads TGTGCCTGGAATACCGGGGCCAGGACCGGGGAGCTGTTTTTT. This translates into CAWNTGARTGELFF.

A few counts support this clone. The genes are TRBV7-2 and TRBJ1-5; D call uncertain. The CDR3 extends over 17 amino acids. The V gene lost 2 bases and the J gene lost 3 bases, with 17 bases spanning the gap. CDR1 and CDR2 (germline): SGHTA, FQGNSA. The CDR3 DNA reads TGTGCCAGCAGCTTAAGGCAGGCCCCCTTTCTCAATCAGCCCCAGCATTTT. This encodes CASSLRQAPFLNQPQHF.

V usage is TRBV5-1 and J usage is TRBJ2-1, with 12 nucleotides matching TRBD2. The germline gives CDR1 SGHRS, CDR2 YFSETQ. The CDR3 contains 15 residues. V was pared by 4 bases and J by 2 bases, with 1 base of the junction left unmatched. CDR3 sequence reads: CASSRTSGTYNEQFF. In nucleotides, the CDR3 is TGCGCCAGCAGCCGGACTAGCGGGACCTACAATGAGCAGTTCTTC. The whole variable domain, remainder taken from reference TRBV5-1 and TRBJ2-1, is KAGVTQTPRYLIKTRGQQVTLSCSPISGHRSVSWYQQTPGQGLQFLFEYFSETQRNKGNFPGRFSGRQFSNSRSEMNVSTLELGDSALYLCASSRTSGTYNEQFFGPGTRLTVL.

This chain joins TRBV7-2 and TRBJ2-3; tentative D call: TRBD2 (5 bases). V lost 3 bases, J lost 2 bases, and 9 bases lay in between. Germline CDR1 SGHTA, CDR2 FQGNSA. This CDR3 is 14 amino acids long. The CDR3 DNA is TGTGCCAGCAGCTTCGGACTTACCACAGATACGCAGTATTTT. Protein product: CASSFGLTTDTQYF.

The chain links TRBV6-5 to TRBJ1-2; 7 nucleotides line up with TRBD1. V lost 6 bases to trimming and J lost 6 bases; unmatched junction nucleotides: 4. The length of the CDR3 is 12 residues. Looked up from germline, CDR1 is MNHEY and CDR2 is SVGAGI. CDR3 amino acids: CASSRQGDGYTF. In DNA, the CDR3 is TGTGCCAGCAGCCGACAGGGTGATGGCTACACCTTC.

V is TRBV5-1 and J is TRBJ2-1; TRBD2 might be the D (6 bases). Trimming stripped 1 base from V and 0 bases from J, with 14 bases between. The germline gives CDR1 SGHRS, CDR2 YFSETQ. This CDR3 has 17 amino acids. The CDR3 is CASSLYGRSSSYNEQFF. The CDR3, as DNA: TGCGCCAGCAGCTTGTACGGGAGATCAAGCTCCTACAATGAGCAGTTCTTC.

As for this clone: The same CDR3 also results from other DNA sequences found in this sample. This CDR3 reads CASSRGAVNTEAFF. In DNA form, the CDR3 reads TGTGCCAGCAGCCGAGGGGCCGTGAACACTGAAGCTTTCTTT. The chain links TRBV27 to TRBJ1-1; tentative D call: TRBD1 (5 bases). V lost 6 bases and J lost 0, with 11 bases in between. The CDR3 loop spans 14 amino acids. Germline V gene data show CDR1 as MNHEY and CDR2 as SMNVEV (reference sequence).

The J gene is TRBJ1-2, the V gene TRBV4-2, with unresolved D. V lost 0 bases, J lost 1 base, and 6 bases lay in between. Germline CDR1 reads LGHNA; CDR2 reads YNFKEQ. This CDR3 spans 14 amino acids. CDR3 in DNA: TGTGCCAGCAGCCAAGAAGGAGGTAACTATGGCTACACCTTC. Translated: CASSQEGGNYGYTF.